This T cell receptor beta chain was recovered during a study of T-cell reconstitution after alpha-beta-depleted transplantation in children. Notes on the study in general: Among T cells one year after transplant, newly produced cells accounted for most counts and diversity. Alpha-beta T cells about two months after transplant reportedly derived from several hundred expanded graft clones. Some patients' high day-60 TCRbeta diversity was attributed to recipient cells surviving conditioning.

This clonotype showed up many times. Its specificity is not known. This could be a read error, since a much larger clone is one nucleotide away. Unique molecular identifiers were incorporated into the prepared TCRbeta library. TCRdb used MiXCR to reprocess the PCR reads, holding one entry per CDR3 protein. The sample has around 17,000 distinct CDR3 sequences; around 4.9% are singletons. The CDR3 runs 18 residues. Sequenced here: PBMCs, sampled before TCRalphabeta/CD19-depleted stem cell transplant. The receptor's source is a boy between 10 and 17 years old with acute lymphoblastic leukemia, due to receive a stem cell transplant. The J gene is TRBJ2-7, the V gene TRBV12-3 or TRBV12-4, with 12 bases fitting TRBD2. Written as DNA, the CDR3 is TGTGCCATCAGTTTAAACCGACTAGCGGGGGACGCCGGATACGAGCAGTACTTC. This sequence encodes CAISLNRLAGDAGYEQYF.